These T cell receptor beta chains were read from a single sample in a study of molecular identifiers for immune sequencing clone quantification. MiXCR was run by TCRdb on the PCR reads, yielding one entry per CDR3 protein. The sample lists just over 35,000 distinct CDR3 sequences; approximately 20% were seen once. Sample: naive CD8+ T cells from blood, with Jurkat cell RNA spiked in. Receptors were obtained from a human donor in good health. Some libraries in this study had Jurkat cell RNA spiked in. Each CDR3 is given with its conserved first and last residue. D genes are given only for firm matches. Where a row states a size, it is once, few, many or the class of an expanded clone; other rows omit it.

D gene: TRBD2; clone size: many; J gene: TRBJ2-5; V gene: TRBV3-1; CDR3 DNA: TGTGCCAGCAGTCCGGGACTAGCGGAGAGGGAGACCCAGTACTTC; CDR3 protein: CASSPGLAERETQYF
D gene: TRBD2; clone size: many; J gene: TRBJ2-7; V gene: TRBV5-1; CDR3 DNA: TGCGCCAGCAGCTTCGGACCGGGGGGAGATAACGAGCAGTACTTC; CDR3 protein: CASSFGPGGDNEQYF
D gene: -; clone size: many; J gene: TRBJ2-2; V gene: TRBV27; CDR3 DNA: TGTGCCAGCAGTTTAAGCTTCCGGGGCACCGGGGAGCTGTTTTTT; CDR3 protein: CASSLSFRGTGELFF
D gene: -; clone size: many; J gene: TRBJ2-3; V gene: TRBV11-2; CDR3 DNA: TGTGCCAGCAGCTCCCTAGCGGATACGCAGTATTTT; CDR3 protein: CASSSLADTQYF
D gene: -; clone size: -; J gene: TRBJ2-1; V gene: TRBV4-1; CDR3 DNA: TGCGCCAACAGCCAAGACAGAAAATCCTACAATGAGCAGTTCTTC; CDR3 protein: CANSQDRKSYNEQFF
D gene: -; clone size: many; J gene: TRBJ2-2; V gene: TRBV5-1; CDR3 DNA: TGCGCCAGCAGCCCGGGGGTTACCGGGGAGCTGTTTTTT; CDR3 protein: CASSPGVTGELFF
D gene: TRBD2; clone size: -; J gene: TRBJ2-5; V gene: TRBV14; CDR3 DNA: TGTGCCAGCAGCCAAGATTCCAGTCTCGGGGGGTCGGAGACCCAGTACTTC; CDR3 protein: CASSQDSSLGGSETQYF
D gene: -; clone size: many; J gene: TRBJ2-1; V gene: TRBV30; CDR3 DNA: TGTGCCTGGAGTGTTGTTGGGAATGAGCAGTTCTTC; CDR3 protein: CAWSVVGNEQFF
D gene: -; clone size: many; J gene: TRBJ2-1; V gene: TRBV7-8; CDR3 DNA: TGTGCCAGCAGCTGGCGACAGACCGCTTACAATGAGCAGTTCTTC; CDR3 protein: CASSWRQTAYNEQFF
D gene: -; clone size: many; J gene: TRBJ2-2; V gene: TRBV19; CDR3 DNA: TGTGCCAGTAGTATAGGCAGGACAGCCAATCCCGGGGAGCTGTTTTTT; CDR3 protein: CASSIGRTANPGELFF
D gene: TRBD1; clone size: -; J gene: TRBJ2-1; V gene: TRBV11-2; CDR3 DNA: TGTGCCAGCAGCTCTAGCCCCGGGACAGATACGGGGAGAGGGTACAATGAGCAGTTCTTC; CDR3 protein: CASSSSPGTDTGRGYNEQFF
D gene: -; clone size: many; J gene: TRBJ2-5; V gene: TRBV4-3; CDR3 DNA: TGCGCCAGCAGCCAAGACGGAACCCCCGGGGAGACCCAGTACTTC; CDR3 protein: CASSQDGTPGETQYF
D gene: -; clone size: many; J gene: TRBJ2-3; V gene: TRBV19; CDR3 DNA: TGTGCCAGTAGTTTTCGACAGGGCACAGATACGCAGTATTTT; CDR3 protein: CASSFRQGTDTQYF
D gene: -; clone size: many; J gene: TRBJ1-5; V gene: TRBV19; CDR3 DNA: TGTGCCAGTAGTCTCATGGGGGTAGGTCAGCCCCAGCATTTT; CDR3 protein: CASSLMGVGQPQHF
D gene: TRBD2; clone size: -; J gene: TRBJ2-5; V gene: TRBV5-4; CDR3 DNA: TGTGCCAGCAACCCCGGGGTAGCGGGAGGGCTTGAGACCCAGTACTTC; CDR3 protein: CASNPGVAGGLETQYF
D gene: TRBD1; clone size: many; J gene: TRBJ2-3; V gene: TRBV28; CDR3 DNA: TGTGCCAGCACCGGGACAGGGACCCAGGGTACGCAGTATTTT; CDR3 protein: CASTGTGTQGTQYF
D gene: -; clone size: many; J gene: TRBJ1-4; V gene: TRBV7-9; CDR3 DNA: TGTGCCAGCAGCTCCCCCGGGGGGATTGGTGAAAAACTGTTTTTT; CDR3 protein: CASSSPGGIGEKLFF
D gene: TRBD2; clone size: -; J gene: TRBJ2-1; V gene: TRBV4-3; CDR3 DNA: TGCGCCAGCAGCCAAGTTCCACTAGCGTCCACCTACAATGAGCAGTTCTTC; CDR3 protein: CASSQVPLASTYNEQFF
D gene: -; clone size: many; J gene: TRBJ1-1; V gene: TRBV2; CDR3 DNA: TGTGCCAACGGGGGCAGCACTGAAGCTTTCTTT; CDR3 protein: CANGGSTEAFF
D gene: TRBD2; clone size: -; J gene: TRBJ2-2; V gene: TRBV7-7; CDR3 DNA: TGTGCTAGCAGCTTGGGACTAGCGGGAGTTGGTACCGGGGAGCTGTTTTTT; CDR3 protein: CASSLGLAGVGTGELFF
D gene: TRBD2; clone size: many; J gene: TRBJ2-3; V gene: TRBV20-1; CDR3 DNA: TGCAGTGCTAGGGAACGGACGGGGGGGGTTACGCAGTATTTT; CDR3 protein: CSARERTGGVTQYF
D gene: TRBD1; clone size: many; J gene: TRBJ1-1; V gene: TRBV20-1; CDR3 DNA: TGCAGTGCTGAAGGGACAGGTCTCACTGAAGCTTTCTTT; CDR3 protein: CSAEGTGLTEAFF
D gene: -; clone size: many; J gene: TRBJ2-7; V gene: TRBV19; CDR3 DNA: TGTGCCAGTAGTACGGACGGTAGCTCCTACGAGCAGTACTTC; CDR3 protein: CASSTDGSSYEQYF
D gene: TRBD2; clone size: few; J gene: TRBJ2-3; V gene: TRBV14; CDR3 DNA: TGTGCCAGCAGCCAGGATATAGCGGGAGCTATGAGCACAGATACGCAGTATTTT; CDR3 protein: CASSQDIAGAMSTDTQYF
D gene: -; clone size: -; J gene: TRBJ2-3; V gene: TRBV5-1; CDR3 DNA: TGCGCCAGCAGCTTGGTTGGCGTTAAGACAGATACGCAGTATTTT; CDR3 protein: CASSLVGVKTDTQYF
D gene: TRBD2; clone size: many; J gene: TRBJ2-7; V gene: TRBV6-1; CDR3 DNA: TGTGCCAGCAGTGCCGGGACTAGCGGGTACGAGCAGTACTTC; CDR3 protein: CASSAGTSGYEQYF
D gene: TRBD1; clone size: few; J gene: TRBJ2-1; V gene: TRBV13; CDR3 DNA: TGTGCCAGCAGCTTAGTCGAGGGGGCGGTTACTCCTGACAATGAGCAGTTCTTC; CDR3 protein: CASSLVEGAVTPDNEQFF
D gene: -; clone size: many; J gene: TRBJ2-2; V gene: TRBV5-6; CDR3 DNA: TGTGCCAGCAGACCTTCCGGGTCCCTGGGGTACGGGGAGCTGTTTTTT; CDR3 protein: CASRPSGSLGYGELFF
D gene: TRBD1; clone size: many; J gene: TRBJ2-2; V gene: TRBV29-1; CDR3 DNA: TGCAGCGTTGAAGTCGGGACAGCCTACACCGGGGAGCTGTTTTTT; CDR3 protein: CSVEVGTAYTGELFF
D gene: -; clone size: many; J gene: TRBJ1-1; V gene: TRBV20-1; CDR3 DNA: TGCAGTATCCGGGATTGGGGGTCGTACACTGAAGCTTTCTTT; CDR3 protein: CSIRDWGSYTEAFF
D gene: -; clone size: -; J gene: TRBJ2-2; V gene: TRBV10-2; CDR3 DNA: TGCGCCAGCGGCGTGGCCGGGGAGCTGTTTTTT; CDR3 protein: CASGVAGELFF
D gene: -; clone size: few; J gene: TRBJ1-2; V gene: TRBV6-5; CDR3 DNA: TGTGCCAGCAGTTTACAGGGCGGCGGCTACACCTTC; CDR3 protein: CASSLQGGGYTF
D gene: TRBD1; clone size: -; J gene: TRBJ2-7; V gene: TRBV27; CDR3 DNA: TGTGCCAGCAGTTACCAGACAGGGGTCGAGCAGTACTTC; CDR3 protein: CASSYQTGVEQYF
D gene: TRBD2; clone size: many; J gene: TRBJ2-1; V gene: TRBV27; CDR3 DNA: TGTGCCAGCAGTTTACAACTAGCGGGAGGGCGTGGTGAGCAGTTCTTC; CDR3 protein: CASSLQLAGGRGEQFF
D gene: -; clone size: many; J gene: TRBJ2-3; V gene: TRBV4-3; CDR3 DNA: TGCGCCAGCAGCCAAGGTTCGAGCACAGATACGCAGTATTTT; CDR3 protein: CASSQGSSTDTQYF
D gene: -; clone size: many; J gene: TRBJ1-1; V gene: TRBV5-4; CDR3 DNA: TGTGCCAGCAGCTTGGGGCAGGGGTGGGGCACTGAAGCTTTCTTT; CDR3 protein: CASSLGQGWGTEAFF
D gene: -; clone size: -; J gene: TRBJ2-5; V gene: TRBV3-1; CDR3 DNA: TGTGCCAGCAGCCAAGTCACAGGGCAAGAGACCCAGTACTTC; CDR3 protein: CASSQVTGQETQYF
D gene: -; clone size: many; J gene: TRBJ2-3; V gene: TRBV7-9; CDR3 DNA: TGTGCCAGCAGCTTACGCGGGCGCAGCACAGATACGCAGTATTTT; CDR3 protein: CASSLRGRSTDTQYF
D gene: -; clone size: many; J gene: TRBJ1-5; V gene: TRBV7-9; CDR3 DNA: TGTGCCAGCAGCGGAGGAAGCAATCAGCCCCAGCATTTT; CDR3 protein: CASSGGSNQPQHF
D gene: TRBD2; clone size: many; J gene: TRBJ2-7; V gene: TRBV27; CDR3 DNA: TGTGCCAGCAGTCCCGGGACTAGCTACGAGCAGTACTTC; CDR3 protein: CASSPGTSYEQYF
D gene: -; clone size: -; J gene: TRBJ2-1; V gene: TRBV5-1; CDR3 DNA: TGCGCCAGCAGCTTGGTGGCGGAGCAGTTCTTC; CDR3 protein: CASSLVAEQFF
D gene: TRBD1; clone size: many; J gene: TRBJ2-1; V gene: TRBV2; CDR3 DNA: TGTGCCAGCAGTGGTGTCCGGACAGGATACAATGAGCAGTTCTTC; CDR3 protein: CASSGVRTGYNEQFF
D gene: -; clone size: many; J gene: TRBJ2-1; V gene: TRBV27; CDR3 DNA: TGTGCCAGCAGTTTCCAGGGGTTCGCCTCCTACAATGAGCAGTTCTTC; CDR3 protein: CASSFQGFASYNEQFF
D gene: -; clone size: many; J gene: TRBJ2-3; V gene: TRBV20-1; CDR3 DNA: TGCAGTGCTAAAGACTCAATCACAGATACGCAGTATTTT; CDR3 protein: CSAKDSITDTQYF
D gene: -; clone size: many; J gene: TRBJ2-5; V gene: TRBV7-6; CDR3 DNA: TGTGCCAGCAGCTTATCAGGGTACCAAGAGACCCAGTACTTC; CDR3 protein: CASSLSGYQETQYF
D gene: -; clone size: many; J gene: TRBJ1-4; V gene: TRBV5-1; CDR3 DNA: TGCGCCAGCAGGACGGCGGGGGAAAAACTGTTTTTT; CDR3 protein: CASRTAGEKLFF
D gene: -; clone size: many; J gene: TRBJ2-3; V gene: TRBV6-1; CDR3 DNA: TGTGCCAGCAGTGAAGGTTTCTTTGAAGATACGCAGTATTTT; CDR3 protein: CASSEGFFEDTQYF
D gene: -; clone size: -; J gene: TRBJ2-3; V gene: TRBV12-3/TRBV12-4; CDR3 DNA: TGTGCCAGCAGTTTGCTTACAGATACGCAGTATTTT; CDR3 protein: CASSLLTDTQYF
D gene: -; clone size: many; J gene: TRBJ2-3; V gene: TRBV27; CDR3 DNA: TGTGCCAGCAGTTTAGCTCTACCCCAGAGCACAGATACGCAGTATTTT; CDR3 protein: CASSLALPQSTDTQYF
D gene: -; clone size: many; J gene: TRBJ1-2; V gene: TRBV28; CDR3 DNA: TGTGCCAGCAGTCGTGCCGGACAGAGAAACTATGGCTACACCTTC; CDR3 protein: CASSRAGQRNYGYTF
D gene: TRBD2; clone size: many; J gene: TRBJ2-3; V gene: TRBV28; CDR3 DNA: TGTGCCAGCAGTTATCCACTCATCTCCGGTGGGACTAGCGGGAGGACTAGCACAGATACGCAGTATTTT; CDR3 protein: CASSYPLISGGTSGRTSTDTQYF
D gene: -; clone size: few; J gene: TRBJ1-1; V gene: TRBV19; CDR3 DNA: TGTGCCAGTAGTATTGGTCTCGGAATAGGGAACACTGAAGCTTTCTTT; CDR3 protein: CASSIGLGIGNTEAFF
D gene: TRBD2; clone size: many; J gene: TRBJ2-3; V gene: TRBV12-3/TRBV12-4; CDR3 DNA: TGTGCCAGTCTGGGAGGACTAGCGGGAGACACGCAGTATTTT; CDR3 protein: CASLGGLAGDTQYF
D gene: -; clone size: many; J gene: TRBJ2-2; V gene: TRBV3-1; CDR3 DNA: TGTGCCAGCAGCCAAGAGTACCTAAACCCCGGGGAGCTGTTTTTT; CDR3 protein: CASSQEYLNPGELFF
D gene: -; clone size: few; J gene: TRBJ1-4; V gene: TRBV28; CDR3 DNA: TGTGCCAGCAGTTACCGGGGTGCGTTGAGGGAAAAACTGTTTTTT; CDR3 protein: CASSYRGALREKLFF
D gene: TRBD2; clone size: medium-sized; J gene: TRBJ2-3; V gene: TRBV4-3; CDR3 DNA: TGCGCCAGCAGCCCGGAAACCATAGCGGGAGGGGGCACAGATACGCAGTATTTT; CDR3 protein: CASSPETIAGGGTDTQYF